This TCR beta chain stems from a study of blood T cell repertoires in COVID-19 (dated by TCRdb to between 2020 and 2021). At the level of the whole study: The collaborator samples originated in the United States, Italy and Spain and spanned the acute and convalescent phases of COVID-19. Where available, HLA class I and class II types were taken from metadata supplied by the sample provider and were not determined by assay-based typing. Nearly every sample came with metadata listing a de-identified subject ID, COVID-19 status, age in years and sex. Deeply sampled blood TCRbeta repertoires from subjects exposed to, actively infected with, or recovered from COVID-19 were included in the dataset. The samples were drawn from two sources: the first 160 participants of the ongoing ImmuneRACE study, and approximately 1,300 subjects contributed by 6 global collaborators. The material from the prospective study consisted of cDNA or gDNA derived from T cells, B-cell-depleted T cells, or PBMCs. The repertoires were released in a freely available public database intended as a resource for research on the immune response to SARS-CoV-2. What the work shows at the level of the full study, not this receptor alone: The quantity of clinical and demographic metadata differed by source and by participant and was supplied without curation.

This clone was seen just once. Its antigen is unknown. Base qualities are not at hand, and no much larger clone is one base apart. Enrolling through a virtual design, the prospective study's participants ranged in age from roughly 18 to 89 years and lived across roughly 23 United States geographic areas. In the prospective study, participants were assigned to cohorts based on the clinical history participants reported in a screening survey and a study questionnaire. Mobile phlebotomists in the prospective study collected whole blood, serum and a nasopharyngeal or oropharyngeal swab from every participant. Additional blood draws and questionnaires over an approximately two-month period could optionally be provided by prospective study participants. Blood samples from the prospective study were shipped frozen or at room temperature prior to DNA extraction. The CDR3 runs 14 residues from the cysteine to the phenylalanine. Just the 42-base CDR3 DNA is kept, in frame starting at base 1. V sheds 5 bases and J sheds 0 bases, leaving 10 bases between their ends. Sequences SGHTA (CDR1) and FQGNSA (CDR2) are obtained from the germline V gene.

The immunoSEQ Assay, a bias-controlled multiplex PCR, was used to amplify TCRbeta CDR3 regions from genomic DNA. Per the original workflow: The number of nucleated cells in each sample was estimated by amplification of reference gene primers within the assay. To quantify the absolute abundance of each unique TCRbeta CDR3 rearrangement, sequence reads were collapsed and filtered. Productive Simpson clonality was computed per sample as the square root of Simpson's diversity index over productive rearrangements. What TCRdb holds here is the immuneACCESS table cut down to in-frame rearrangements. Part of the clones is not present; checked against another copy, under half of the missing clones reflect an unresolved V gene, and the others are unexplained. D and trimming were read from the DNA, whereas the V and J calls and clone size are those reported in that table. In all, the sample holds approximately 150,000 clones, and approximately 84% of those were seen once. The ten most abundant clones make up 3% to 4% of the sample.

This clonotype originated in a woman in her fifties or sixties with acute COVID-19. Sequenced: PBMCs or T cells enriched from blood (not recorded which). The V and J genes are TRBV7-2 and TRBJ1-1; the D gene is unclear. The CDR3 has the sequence CASSQQTMNTEAFF. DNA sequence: TGTGCCAGCAGCCAACAGACCATGAACACTGAAGCTTTCTTT.